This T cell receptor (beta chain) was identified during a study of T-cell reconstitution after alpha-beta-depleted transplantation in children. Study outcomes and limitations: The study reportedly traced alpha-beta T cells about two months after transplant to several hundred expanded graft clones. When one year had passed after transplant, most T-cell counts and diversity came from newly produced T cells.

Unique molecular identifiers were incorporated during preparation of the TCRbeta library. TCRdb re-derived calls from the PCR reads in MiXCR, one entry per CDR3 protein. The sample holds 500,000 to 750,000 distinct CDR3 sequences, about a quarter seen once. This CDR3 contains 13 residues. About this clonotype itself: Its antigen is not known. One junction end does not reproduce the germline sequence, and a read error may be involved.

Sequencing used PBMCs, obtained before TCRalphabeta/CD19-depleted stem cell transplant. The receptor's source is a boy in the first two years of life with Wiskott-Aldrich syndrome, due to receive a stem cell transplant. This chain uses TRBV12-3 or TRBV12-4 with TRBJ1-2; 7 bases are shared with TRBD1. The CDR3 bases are TGTGTCAGCAGGGGACGACAGGGCCATGGCTACACCTTC. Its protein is CVSRGRQGHGYTF.